The 28 T cell receptor beta chains given below trace back to one sample, sequenced in a study of blood T cell repertoires in COVID-19. Profiling relied on immunoSEQ multiplex PCR, and the TCRdb table lists in-frame clones only, not all of them. The profile shows tens of thousands of clones, just over 85% of them singletons. Sequencing was done on a sample of peripheral blood. These receptors all stem from a man aged 50-59 years with active COVID-19.

This chain links TRBV28 with TRBJ1-6; D is unresolved. Germline values: CDR1 MDHEN, CDR2 SYDVKM. The CDR3 runs 13 residues. The V gene lost 7 bases and the J gene lost 6 bases, with 10 bases spanning the gap. This CDR3 is CASTGAGNSPLHF. DNA for the CDR3: TGTGCCAGCACTGGAGCGGGTAATTCACCCCTCCACTTT.

CDR3 amino acids: CASSLGGARAGYTF. The CDR3 nucleotides are TGTGCCAGCAGCTTGGGTGGGGCCCGGGCTGGCTACACCTTC. The chain has TRBV5-5 and TRBJ1-2, with a tentative D call TRBD1 (5 bases). CDR1 is SGHKS and CDR2 is YYEKEE in the germline V gene (reference sequence). Trimming left V 0 bases short and J 7 bases short, with 13 bases between. This CDR3 region has 14 residues.

The chain employs TRBV5-1 and TRBJ2-1, with D tentatively TRBD2 (6 bases). Germline loops: CDR1 SGHRS, CDR2 YFSETQ. There are 13 residues in the CDR3. Trimming cost V 4 bases and J 10 bases, with 15 bases left between them. The CDR3 reads CASSTGDVGEQFF. The CDR3 bases are TGCGCCAGCAGCACGGGGGATGTAGGGGAGCAGTTCTTC.

V is TRBV18 and J is TRBJ2-7, with 8 bases lining up with TRBD1. Trimming removed 2 bases from V and 6 bases from J; junction bases left unmatched: 12. The germline gives CDR1 KGHSH, CDR2 LQKENI. The CDR3 extends over 16 amino acids. The CDR3 sequence is CASSPFPQGASIEQYF. The DNA for the CDR3 is TGTGCCAGCTCACCATTTCCGCAGGGGGCTTCAATCGAGCAGTACTTC.

The V gene is TRBV19, the J gene TRBJ1-5; 7 nucleotides line up with TRBD1. CDR1 and CDR2 from the germline V gene are LNHDA and SQIVND (reference sequence). This CDR3 contains 13 residues. J lost 7 bases, V lost 5 bases, and 5 bases had no gene match. CDR3 bases: TGTGCCAGTAGTGTCTCAGGGGGGCAGCCCCAGCATTTT. Translating gives CASSVSGGQPQHF.

This chain links TRBV27 with TRBJ2-3; D not resolved. CDR3 length: 15 residues. Germline V gives CDR1 MNHEY, CDR2 SMNVEV (reference sequence). The V end lost 4 bases, the J end lost 3 bases, and 14 bases lay between the germline ends. CDR3 coding DNA: TGTGCCAGCAGTTATTCTTGGTCGGTGACAGATACGCAGTATTTT. This codes for CASSYSWSVTDTQYF.

The V call is TRBV19, the J call TRBJ1-4, with 7 bases that match TRBD1. V lost 7 bases and J lost 4; bases outside the gene matches: 3. The CDR3 length is 13 residues. CDR1 is LNHDA and CDR2 is SQIVND in the germline V gene (reference sequence). CDR3 in DNA: TGTGCCAGTAAGGGACAGATTAATGAAAAACTGTTTTTT. Protein sequence: CASKGQINEKLFF.

CDR3 in DNA: TGTGCCAGCTCACCTGCGGGGGCTAGGGATGGCTACACCTTC. Residues: CASSPAGARDGYTF. The gene calls are TRBV18 and TRBJ1-2, with D possibly matching TRBD1 (6 bases). CDR3 length: 14 residues. V lost 3 bases to trimming and J lost 6 bases, with 14 bases between them. In germline, CDR1 is KGHSH, CDR2 LQKENI.

The chain joins TRBV6-5 to TRBJ2-7; D unclear. Trimming removed 6 bases at V and 0 bases at J, with 9 bases between. Germline values: CDR1 MNHEY, CDR2 SVGAGI. The CDR3 is made up of 13 amino acids. The CDR3 reads CASRTASSYEQYV. The CDR3 DNA reads TGTGCCAGCAGGACTGCGAGCTCCTACGAGCAGTACGTC.

This chain links TRBV2 with TRBJ2-1, with TRBD1 identical over 8 bases. V was pared by 5 bases and J by 2 bases, with 8 bases of the junction left unmatched. The CDR3 consists of 16 residues. Germline CDR1 SNHLY, CDR2 FYNNEI. This CDR3 reads CASSLVRDRTYNEQFF. As DNA, the CDR3 is TGTGCCAGCAGTCTAGTTAGGGACAGGACCTACAATGAGCAGTTCTTC. Together with reference TRBV2 and TRBJ2-1, the CDR3 gives the full variable domain: EPEVTQTPSHQVTQMGQEVILRCVPISNHLYFYWYRQILGQKVEFLVSFYNNEISEKSEIFDDQFSVERPDGSNFTLKIRSTKLEDSAMYFCASSLVRDRTYNEQFFGPGTRLTVL.

The chain employs TRBV5-1 and TRBJ2-1; weak D call: TRBD1 (7 bases). This CDR3 has 14 residues. Germline CDR1 is SGHRS and CDR2 is YFSETQ. V lost 6 bases and J lost 4, with 14 bases in between. The CDR3 is CASTETGTYNEQFF. As DNA, the CDR3 is TGCGCCAGCACCGAGACAGGGACTTACAATGAGCAGTTCTTC.

This clone was seen just once. This rearrangement joins TRBV7-9 to TRBJ1-1; weak D call: TRBD1 (6 bases). The V and J ends lost 1 base and 6 bases respectively, with 9 bases between them. Germline values: CDR1 SEHNR, CDR2 FQNEAQ (reference sequence). The CDR3 is 13 residues long. In DNA form, the CDR3 reads TGTGCCAGCAGCTTAGGGGGGCATCCTGAAGCTTTCTTT. It yields the protein CASSLGGHPEAFF. The entire variable domain, with the rest obtained from reference TRBV7-9 and TRBJ1-1, is as follows: DTGVSQNPRHKITKRGQNVTFRCDPISEHNRLYWYRQTLGQGPEFLTYFQNEAQLEKSRLLSDRFSAERPKGSFSTLEIQRTEQGDSAMYLCASSLGGHPEAFFGQGTRLTVV.

CDR3 protein: CASSEGRDRVGANYGYTF. DNA of the CDR3: TGTGCCAGCAGTGAAGGCCGGGACAGGGTTGGAGCGAACTATGGCTACACCTTC. The J gene is TRBJ1-2, the V gene TRBV6-1, with 9 positions matching TRBD1. The CDR3 is 18 amino acids. J gave up 2 bases and V 1 base, and 11 bases lay outside the gene matches. CDR1 is MNHNS and CDR2 is SASEGT in the germline V gene.

This chain uses TRBV3-1 (or the pseudogene TRBV3-2) with TRBJ2-1; 9 positions match TRBD1. V lost 4 bases, J lost 10 bases, and 5 bases stayed unmatched. The germline V gene encodes CDR1 LGHDT and CDR2 YNNKEL (reference sequence). The CDR3 covers 13 residues. The CDR3 sequence: CASSPRQGVEQFF. Written as DNA, the CDR3 is TGTGCCAGCAGCCCGAGACAGGGGGTCGAGCAGTTCTTC.

The rearrangement joins TRBV10-3 to TRBJ1-1; unclear D gene. Trimming took 0 bases from V and 6 from J, leaving 14 bases between them. The CDR3 consists of 15 residues. Germline V gives CDR1 ENHRY, CDR2 SYGVKD. CDR3 in amino acids: CAISESPGEVPEAFF. As DNA, the CDR3 is TGTGCCATCAGTGAGTCTCCGGGTGAGGTACCTGAAGCTTTCTTT.

This clone turned up a few times. The rearrangement uses TRBV19 and TRBJ1-1, with D perhaps TRBD1 (6 bases). Trimming removed 4 bases at V and 0 bases at J, with 9 bases between. Germline-derived CDR1 and CDR2 are LNHDA and SQIVND (reference sequence). CDR3 length equals 14 residues. The DNA of the CDR3 is TGTGCCAGTAGTAAAGGACAGCTGAACACTGAAGCTTTCTTT. Amino acid sequence: CASSKGQLNTEAFF.

The chain joins TRBV20-1 to TRBJ1-2; D not resolved. From germline, CDR1 is DFQATT and CDR2 SNEGSKA (reference sequence). Deletions cut 7 bases from V and 7 bases from J, with 10 bases between. The CDR3 is 10 residues long. In DNA form, the CDR3 reads TGCAGTGTTCCCCAACTTGGCTACACCTTC. The encoded protein is CSVPQLGYTF.

The chain is built from TRBV2 and TRBJ1-2; D is undetermined. V lost 4 bases to trimming and J lost 8 bases, with 14 bases between them. Germline assignment: CDR1 SNHLY and CDR2 FYNNEI. The CDR3 is 13 residues long. The CDR3 nucleotides are TGTGCCAGCAGTGCGAATTTGGAGCGAGGCTACACCTTC. This translates into CASSANLERGYTF.

V gene TRBV7-2 combines with J gene TRBJ1-6, with D uncertain. V was trimmed by 1 base and J by 9 bases, leaving 16 bases between them. The CDR3 is 16 amino acids. Germline CDR1 SGHTA, CDR2 FQGNSA. The DNA for the CDR3 is TGTGCCAGCAGCTTAGGGAGGGAGGGTTACAGTTCACCCCTCCACTTT. The encoded protein is CASSLGREGYSSPLHF.

The rearrangement uses TRBV19 and TRBJ1-2; D call uncertain. From germline, CDR1 is LNHDA and CDR2 SQIVND (reference sequence). This CDR3 spans 12 amino acids. The ends were cut back, 8 bases at V and 2 bases at J, with 9 bases in the middle. The CDR3 reads CASALGNYGYTF. As DNA, the CDR3 is TGTGCCAGTGCTCTAGGAAACTATGGCTACACCTTC.

V gene TRBV6-5 combines with J gene TRBJ2-7; 7 nucleotides agree with TRBD1. After removal of 6 bases from V and 3 bases from J, the junction contained 8 bases not matched to a gene. There are 14 residues in the CDR3. From germline, CDR1 is MNHEY and CDR2 SVGAGI. The CDR3: CASRTGTAHYEQYV. The CDR3 DNA reads as TGTGCCAGCAGGACCGGGACAGCCCACTACGAGCAGTACGTC.

The V and J genes are TRBV27 and TRBJ2-2; D possibly corresponds to TRBD1 (5 bases). The V end was cut by 0 bases, the J end by 1 base, with 12 bases between. Per germline, CDR1 MNHEY and CDR2 SMNVEV (reference sequence). This CDR3 is 17 amino acids long. The CDR3 DNA sequence: TGTGCCAGCAGTTTATCGGTCGACAGTTTGAACACCGGGGAGCTGTTTTTT. This sequence encodes CASSLSVDSLNTGELFF.

This CDR3 reads CASSRQGTGANVLTF. The CDR3 DNA follows: TGTGCCAGCAGTCGACAGGGTACTGGGGCCAACGTCCTGACTTTC. The V gene is TRBV2, the J gene TRBJ2-6, with TRBD1 identical over 7 bases. J was trimmed by 2 bases and V by 5 bases; bases with no gene match: 3. The length of the CDR3 is 15 residues. Germline CDR1 reads SNHLY; CDR2 reads FYNNEI.

This clone was counted between two and nine times. This CDR3 reads CAYYVGFVANVLTF. The CDR3 bases are TGTGCCTATTATGTGGGCTTCGTGGCCAACGTCCTGACTTTC. V is TRBV7-9 and J is TRBJ2-6; no firm D call. Deletions cut 11 bases from V and 6 bases from J, with 17 bases between. Looked up from germline, CDR1 is SEHNR and CDR2 is FQNEAQ (reference sequence). The CDR3 spans 14 residues.

V usage is TRBV21-1 and J usage is TRBJ2-1; the table's D call of TRBD1 was not tested on the DNA. TRBV21-1 has pseudogene status. The CDR3 length is 14 residues. CDR3 in amino acids: CASSKAQDLDEQFF. Here the CDR3 DNA reads TGTGCCAGCAGCAAAGCGCAGGATTTGGATGAGCAGTTCTTC.

The rearrangement joins TRBV5-4 to TRBJ1-1; 10 nucleotides line up with TRBD1. CDR3 length: 16 amino acids. The germline CDR1 and CDR2 sequences are SGHNT and YYREEE (reference sequence). V lost 4 bases and J lost 1; bases outside the gene matches: 7. In DNA, the CDR3 is TGTGCCAGCAGCGCGGGACAGGGGACAGAGAACACTGAAGCTTTCTTT. Translating gives CASSAGQGTENTEAFF.

The genes are TRBV25-1 and TRBJ2-1; 11 bases line up with TRBD1. Germline V gene sequence: CDR1 MGHDK, CDR2 SYGVNS. Unmatched junction bases numbered 7, after V lost 8 bases and J lost 7 bases. The CDR3 contains 14 residues. DNA for the CDR3: TGTGCCAGCCGGACAGGGGGCTATGAGAATGAGCAGTTCTTC. Protein: CASRTGGYENEQFF.

The gene calls are TRBV27 and TRBJ2-1; 11 bases map to TRBD1. Germline V gene sequence: CDR1 MNHEY, CDR2 SMNVEV (reference sequence). V was clipped by 5 bases and J by 9 bases; unmatched bases: 9. The length of the CDR3 is 15 residues. This chain's CDR3 is CASSPGTGGWGEQFF. CDR3 DNA: TGTGCCAGCAGTCCCGGGACAGGGGGTTGGGGTGAGCAGTTCTTC.